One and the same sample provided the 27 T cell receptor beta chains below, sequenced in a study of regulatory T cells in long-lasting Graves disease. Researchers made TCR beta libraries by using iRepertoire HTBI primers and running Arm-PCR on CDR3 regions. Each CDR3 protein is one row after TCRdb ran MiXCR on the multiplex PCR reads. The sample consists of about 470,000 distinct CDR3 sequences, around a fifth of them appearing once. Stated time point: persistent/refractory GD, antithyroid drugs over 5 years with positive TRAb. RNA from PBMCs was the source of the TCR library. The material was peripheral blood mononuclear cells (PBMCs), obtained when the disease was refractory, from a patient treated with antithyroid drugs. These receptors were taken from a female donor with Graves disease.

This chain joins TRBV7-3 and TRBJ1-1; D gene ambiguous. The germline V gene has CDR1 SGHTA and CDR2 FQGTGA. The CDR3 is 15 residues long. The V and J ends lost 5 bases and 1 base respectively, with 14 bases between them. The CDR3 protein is CASSVNERANTEAFF. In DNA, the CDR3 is TGTGCCAGCAGCGTAAATGAAAGGGCGAACACTGAAGCTTTCTTT.

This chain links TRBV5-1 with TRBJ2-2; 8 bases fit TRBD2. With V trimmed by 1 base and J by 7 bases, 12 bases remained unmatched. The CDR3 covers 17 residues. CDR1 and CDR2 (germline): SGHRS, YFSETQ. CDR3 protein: CASSLYRRTSHDGELFF. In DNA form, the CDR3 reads TGCGCCAGCAGCTTGTATCGACGGACTAGCCATGACGGGGAGCTGTTTTTT.

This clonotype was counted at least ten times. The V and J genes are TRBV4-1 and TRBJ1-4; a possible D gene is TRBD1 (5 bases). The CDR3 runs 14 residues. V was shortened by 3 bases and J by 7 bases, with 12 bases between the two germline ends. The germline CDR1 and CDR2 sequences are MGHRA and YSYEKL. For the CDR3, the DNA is TGCGCCAGCAGCCACCAAGAAGACAGTGAAAAACTGTTTTTT. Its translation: CASSHQEDSEKLFF.

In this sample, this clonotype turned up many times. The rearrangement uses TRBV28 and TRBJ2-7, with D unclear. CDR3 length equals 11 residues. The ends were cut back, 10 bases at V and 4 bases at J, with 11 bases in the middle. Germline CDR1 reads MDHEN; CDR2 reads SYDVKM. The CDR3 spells CATEGNYEQYF. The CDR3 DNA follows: TGTGCCACAGAAGGAAATTACGAGCAGTACTTC.

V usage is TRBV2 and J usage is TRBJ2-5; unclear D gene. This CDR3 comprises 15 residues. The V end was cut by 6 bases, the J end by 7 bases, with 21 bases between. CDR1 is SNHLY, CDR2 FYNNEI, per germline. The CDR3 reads CASSLGREARTTQYF. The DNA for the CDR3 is TGTGCCAGCAGCTTAGGCCGCGAGGCCCGGACGACCCAGTACTTC.

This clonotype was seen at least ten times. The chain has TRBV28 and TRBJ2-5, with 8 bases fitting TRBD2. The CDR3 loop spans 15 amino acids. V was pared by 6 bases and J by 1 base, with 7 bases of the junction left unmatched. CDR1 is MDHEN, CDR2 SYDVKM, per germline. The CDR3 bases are TGTGCCAGCAGCTTCGGGGGGGCTGTCCAAGAGACCCAGTACTTC. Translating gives CASSFGGAVQETQYF.

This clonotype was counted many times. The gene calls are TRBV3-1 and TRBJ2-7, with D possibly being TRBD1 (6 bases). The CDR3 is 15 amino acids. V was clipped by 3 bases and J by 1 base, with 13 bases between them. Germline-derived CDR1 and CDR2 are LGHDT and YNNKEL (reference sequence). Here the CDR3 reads CASSQRIGQSYEQYF. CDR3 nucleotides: TGTGCCAGCAGCCAGCGCATTGGACAGTCCTACGAGCAGTACTTC.

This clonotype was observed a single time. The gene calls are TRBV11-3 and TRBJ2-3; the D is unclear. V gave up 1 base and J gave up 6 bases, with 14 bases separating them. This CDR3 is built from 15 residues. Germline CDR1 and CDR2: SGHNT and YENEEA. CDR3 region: CASSLAVSGRDTQYF. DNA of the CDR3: TGTGCCAGCAGCTTAGCTGTCTCCGGCCGGGATACGCAGTATTTT.

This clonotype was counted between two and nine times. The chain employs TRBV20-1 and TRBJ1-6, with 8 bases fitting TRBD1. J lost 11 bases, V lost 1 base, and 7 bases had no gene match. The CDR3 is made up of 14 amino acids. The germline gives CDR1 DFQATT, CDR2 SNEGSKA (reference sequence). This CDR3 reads CSARAGQGTPPLHF. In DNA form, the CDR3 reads TGCAGTGCTAGAGCCGGACAGGGAACCCCACCCCTCCACTTT.

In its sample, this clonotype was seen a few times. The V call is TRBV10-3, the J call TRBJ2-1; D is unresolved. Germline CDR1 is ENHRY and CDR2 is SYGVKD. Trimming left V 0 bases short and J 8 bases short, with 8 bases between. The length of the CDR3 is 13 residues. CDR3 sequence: CAISESLKHEQFF. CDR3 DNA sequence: TGTGCCATCAGTGAGTCGTTGAAGCATGAGCAGTTCTTC.

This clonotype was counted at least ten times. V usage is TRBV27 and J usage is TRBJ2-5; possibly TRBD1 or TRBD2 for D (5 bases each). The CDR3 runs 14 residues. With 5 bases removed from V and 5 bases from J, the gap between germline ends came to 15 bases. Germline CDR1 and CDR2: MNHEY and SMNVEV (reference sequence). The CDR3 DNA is TGTGCCAGCAGTCCCCGGGGCCCCCTGGAGACCCAGTACTTC. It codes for CASSPRGPLETQYF.

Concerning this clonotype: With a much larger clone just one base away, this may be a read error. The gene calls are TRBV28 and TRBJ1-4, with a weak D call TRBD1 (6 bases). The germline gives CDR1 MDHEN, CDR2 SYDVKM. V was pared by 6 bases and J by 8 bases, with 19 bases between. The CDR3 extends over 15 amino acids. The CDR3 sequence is CASRAPGQAGEKLFF. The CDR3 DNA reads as TGTGCCAGCAGAGCTCCGGGACAAGCAGGGGAAAAACTGTTTTTT.

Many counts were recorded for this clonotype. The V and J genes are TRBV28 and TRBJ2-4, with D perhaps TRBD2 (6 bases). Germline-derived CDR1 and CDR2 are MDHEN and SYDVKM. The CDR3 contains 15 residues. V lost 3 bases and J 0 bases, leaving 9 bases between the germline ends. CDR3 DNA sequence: TGTGCCAGCAGTTTGAAGGGACTAGCCAAAAACATTCAGTACTTC. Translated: CASSLKGLAKNIQYF.

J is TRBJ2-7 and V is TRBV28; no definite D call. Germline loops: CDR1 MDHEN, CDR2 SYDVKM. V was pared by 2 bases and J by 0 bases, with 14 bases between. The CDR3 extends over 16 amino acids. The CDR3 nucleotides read TGTGCCAGCAGTTTAAAGGCAGGAAGTTTCTCCTACGAGCAGTACTTC. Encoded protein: CASSLKAGSFSYEQYF.

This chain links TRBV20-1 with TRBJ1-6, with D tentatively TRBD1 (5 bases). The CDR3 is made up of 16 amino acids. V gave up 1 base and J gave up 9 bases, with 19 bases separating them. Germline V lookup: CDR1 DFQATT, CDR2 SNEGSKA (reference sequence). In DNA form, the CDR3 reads TGCAGTGCTAGAGCCCTACTTGGGGGGTCGTTTTCACCCCTCCACTTT. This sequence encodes CSARALLGGSFSPLHF.

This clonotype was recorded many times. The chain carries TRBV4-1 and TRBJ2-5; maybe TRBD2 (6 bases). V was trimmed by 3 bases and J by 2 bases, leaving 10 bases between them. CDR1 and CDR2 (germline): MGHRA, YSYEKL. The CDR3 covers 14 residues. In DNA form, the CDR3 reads TGCGCCAGCAGCCAGACGGGACTGCAAGAGACCCAGTACTTC. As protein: CASSQTGLQETQYF.

The CDR3 sequence is CASSLGTDNQPQHF. The CDR3 DNA sequence: TGTGCCAGCAGCTTGGGGACAGATAATCAGCCCCAGCATTTT. V usage is TRBV5-8 and J usage is TRBJ1-5; possible D gene TRBD1, 6 bases. The CDR3 length is 14 residues. CDR1 is SGHTS and CDR2 is YDEGEE in the germline V gene. V was shortened by 0 bases and J by 4 bases, with 8 bases between the two germline ends. Full variable domain (remainder filled in from reference TRBV5-8 and TRBJ1-5): EAGVTQSPTHLIKTRGQQATLRCSPISGHTSVYWYQQALGLGLQFLLWYDEGEERNRGNFPPRFSGRQFPNYSSELNVNALELEDSALYLCASSLGTDNQPQHFGDGTRLSIL.

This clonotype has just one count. CDR3: CASSFLGGQGRNEQYF. The CDR3 nucleotides are TGTGCCAGCAGCTTTTTAGGGGGGCAGGGACGGAACGAGCAGTACTTC. This chain joins TRBV7-8 and TRBJ2-7; D may match TRBD1 or TRBD2 (6 bases each). Germline-derived CDR1 and CDR2 are SGHVS and FQNEAQ. The CDR3 loop spans 16 amino acids. V lost 3 bases to trimming and J lost 5 bases, with 20 bases between them.

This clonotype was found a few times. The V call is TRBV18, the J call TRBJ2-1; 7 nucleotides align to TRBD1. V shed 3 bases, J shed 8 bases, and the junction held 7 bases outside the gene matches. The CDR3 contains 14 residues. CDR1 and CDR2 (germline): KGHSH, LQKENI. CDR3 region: CASSPRQGDDEQFF. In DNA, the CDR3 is TGTGCCAGCTCACCTAGGCAGGGGGATGATGAGCAGTTCTTC.

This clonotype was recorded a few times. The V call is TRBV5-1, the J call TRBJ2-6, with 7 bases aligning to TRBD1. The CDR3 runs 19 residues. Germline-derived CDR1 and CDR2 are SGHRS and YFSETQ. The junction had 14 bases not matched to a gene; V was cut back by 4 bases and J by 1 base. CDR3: CASSPSTKTTGSGANVLTF. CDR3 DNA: TGCGCCAGCAGCCCCTCCACAAAAACGACAGGGTCTGGGGCCAACGTCCTGACTTTC. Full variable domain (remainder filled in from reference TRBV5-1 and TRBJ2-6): KAGVTQTPRYLIKTRGQQVTLSCSPISGHRSVSWYQQTPGQGLQFLFEYFSETQRNKGNFPGRFSGRQFSNSRSEMNVSTLELGDSALYLCASSPSTKTTGSGANVLTFGAGSRLTVL.

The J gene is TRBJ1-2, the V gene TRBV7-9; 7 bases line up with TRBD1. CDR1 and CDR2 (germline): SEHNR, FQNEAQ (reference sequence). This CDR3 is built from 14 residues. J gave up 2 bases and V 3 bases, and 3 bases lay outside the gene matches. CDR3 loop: CASSLEGANYGYTF. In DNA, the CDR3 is TGTGCCAGCAGCTTGGAGGGGGCGAACTATGGCTACACCTTC.

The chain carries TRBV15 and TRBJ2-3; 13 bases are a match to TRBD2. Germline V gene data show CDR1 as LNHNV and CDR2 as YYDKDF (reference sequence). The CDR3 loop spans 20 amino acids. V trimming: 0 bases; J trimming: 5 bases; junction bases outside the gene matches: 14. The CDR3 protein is CATSREEVRLAGGQEDTQYF. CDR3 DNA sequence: TGTGCCACCAGCAGAGAAGAGGTCCGACTAGCGGGGGGCCAGGAAGATACGCAGTATTTT. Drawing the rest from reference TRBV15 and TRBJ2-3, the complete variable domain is DAMVIQNPRYQVTQFGKPVTLSCSQTLNHNVMYWYQQKSSQAPKLLFHYYDKDFNNEADTPDNFQSRRPNTSFCFLDIRSPGLGDTAMYLCATSREEVRLAGGQEDTQYFGPGTRLTVL.

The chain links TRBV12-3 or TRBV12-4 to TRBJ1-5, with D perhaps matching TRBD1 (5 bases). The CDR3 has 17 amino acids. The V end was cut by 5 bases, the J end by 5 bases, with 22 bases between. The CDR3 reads CASSPNLPGHVDQPQHF. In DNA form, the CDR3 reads TGTGCCAGCAGTCCTAACCTCCCGGGGCATGTCGATCAGCCCCAGCATTTT.

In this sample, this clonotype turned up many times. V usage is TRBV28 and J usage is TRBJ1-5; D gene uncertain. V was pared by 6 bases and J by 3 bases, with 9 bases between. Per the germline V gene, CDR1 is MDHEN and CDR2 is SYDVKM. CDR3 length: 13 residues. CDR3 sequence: CASRPESNQPQHF. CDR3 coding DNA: TGTGCCAGCAGGCCAGAATCCAATCAGCCCCAGCATTTT.

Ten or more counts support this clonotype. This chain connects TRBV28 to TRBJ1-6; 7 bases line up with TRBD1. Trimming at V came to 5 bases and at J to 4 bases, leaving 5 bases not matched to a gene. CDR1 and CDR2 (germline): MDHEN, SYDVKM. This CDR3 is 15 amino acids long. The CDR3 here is CASSLLQGYNSPLHF. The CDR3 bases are TGTGCCAGCAGTCTTCTACAGGGGTATAATTCACCCCTCCACTTT.

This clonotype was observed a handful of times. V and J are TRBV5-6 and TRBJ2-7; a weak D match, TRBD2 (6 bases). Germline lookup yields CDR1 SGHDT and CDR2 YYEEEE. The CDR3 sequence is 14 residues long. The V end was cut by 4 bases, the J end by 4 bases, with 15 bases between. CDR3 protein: CASSDGTQDYEQYF. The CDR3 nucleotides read TGTGCCAGCAGCGACGGGACTCAAGATTACGAGCAGTACTTC.

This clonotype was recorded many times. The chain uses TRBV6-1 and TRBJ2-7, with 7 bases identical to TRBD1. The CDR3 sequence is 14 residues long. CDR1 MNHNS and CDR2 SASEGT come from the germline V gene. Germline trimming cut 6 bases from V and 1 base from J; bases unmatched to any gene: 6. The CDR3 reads CASRPPGQSYEQYF. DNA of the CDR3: TGTGCCAGCAGACCCCCGGGACAGTCCTACGAGCAGTACTTC.